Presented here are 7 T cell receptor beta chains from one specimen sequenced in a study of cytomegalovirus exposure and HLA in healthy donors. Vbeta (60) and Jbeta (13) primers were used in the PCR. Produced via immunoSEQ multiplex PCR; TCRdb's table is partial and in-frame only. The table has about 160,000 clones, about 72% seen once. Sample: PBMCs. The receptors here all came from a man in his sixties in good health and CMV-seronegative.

The CDR3 loop reads CASSFLTPGQGNTGELFF. CDR3 nucleotides: TGTGCCAGCAGTTTTCTTACCCCGGGACAGGGGAACACCGGGGAGCTGTTTTTT. V gene TRBV28 combines with J gene TRBJ2-2, with 9 bases matching TRBD1. The CDR3 spans 18 residues. V lost 3 bases, J lost 1 base, and 9 bases stayed unmatched. Germline V gives CDR1 MDHEN, CDR2 SYDVKM. The variable domain in full, with the rest retrieved from reference TRBV28 and TRBJ2-2, is DVKVTQSSRYLVKRTGEKVFLECVQDMDHENMFWYRQDPGLGLRLIYFSYDVKMKEKGDIPEGYSVSREKKERFSLILESASTNQTSMYLCASSFLTPGQGNTGELFFGEGSRLTVL.

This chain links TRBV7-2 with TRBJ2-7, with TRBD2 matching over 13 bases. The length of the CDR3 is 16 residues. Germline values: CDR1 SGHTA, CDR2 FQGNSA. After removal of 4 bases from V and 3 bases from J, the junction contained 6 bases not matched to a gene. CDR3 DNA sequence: TGTGCCAGCAGCTCCCGGGGGACTAGCGGGGTCTACGAGCAGTACTTC. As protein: CASSSRGTSGVYEQYF.

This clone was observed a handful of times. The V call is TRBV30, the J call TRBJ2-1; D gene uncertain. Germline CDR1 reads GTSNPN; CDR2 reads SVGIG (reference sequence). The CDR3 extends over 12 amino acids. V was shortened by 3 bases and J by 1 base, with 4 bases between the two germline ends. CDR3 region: CAWSRSYNEQFF. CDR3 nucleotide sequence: TGTGCCTGGAGCAGATCCTACAATGAGCAGTTCTTC.

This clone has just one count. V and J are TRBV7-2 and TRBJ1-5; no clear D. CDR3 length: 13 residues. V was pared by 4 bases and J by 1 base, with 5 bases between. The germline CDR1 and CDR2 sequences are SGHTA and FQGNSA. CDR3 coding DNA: TGTGCCAGCAGCTCGAGCAGCAATCAGCCCCAGCATTTT. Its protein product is CASSSSSNQPQHF. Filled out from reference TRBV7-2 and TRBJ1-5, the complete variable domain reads GAGVSQSPSNKVTEKGKDVELRCDPISGHTALYWYRQSLGQGLEFLIYFQGNSAPDKSGLPSDRFSAERTGGSVSTLTIQRTQQEDSAVYLCASSSSSNQPQHFGDGTRLSIL.

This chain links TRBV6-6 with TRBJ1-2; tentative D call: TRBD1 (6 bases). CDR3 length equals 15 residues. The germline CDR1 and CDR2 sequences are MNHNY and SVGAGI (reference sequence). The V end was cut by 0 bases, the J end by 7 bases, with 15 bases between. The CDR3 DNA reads TGTGCCAGCAGTTACTCCCAGGGGCTCCCAGGTGGCTACACCTTC. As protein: CASSYSQGLPGGYTF.

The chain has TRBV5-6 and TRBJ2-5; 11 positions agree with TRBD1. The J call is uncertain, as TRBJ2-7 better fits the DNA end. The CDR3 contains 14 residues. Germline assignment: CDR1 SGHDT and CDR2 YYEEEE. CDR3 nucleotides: TGTGCCAGCAGCTTGACAGGGACAGGGGGCGAGCAGTACTTC. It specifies CASSLTGTGGEQYF.

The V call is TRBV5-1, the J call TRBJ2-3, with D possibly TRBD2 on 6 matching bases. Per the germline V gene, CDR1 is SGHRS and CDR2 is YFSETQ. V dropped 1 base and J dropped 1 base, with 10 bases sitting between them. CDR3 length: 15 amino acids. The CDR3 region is CASSLTGVRTDTQYF. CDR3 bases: TGCGCCAGCAGCTTGACGGGAGTACGCACAGATACGCAGTATTTT.